These 22 T cell receptor beta chains originate from one sample sequenced in a study of shared clonotypes between healthy human individuals (dated by TCRdb to between 2020 and 2021). Libraries were built with the immunoSEQ multiplex PCR assay. TCRdb stores this immuneACCESS table with in-frame sequences only. Part of the clones is absent; in the studies checked, under half of the shortfall reflects unresolved V genes, and no reason is known for the rest. Here the sample has about 680,000 clones; approximately 74% occur a single time. The ten largest account for roughly 1.7% of the sample. Sequencing input: memory CD4+ T cells sorted from blood. The sample's cell subset or site label is to be understood as: CD45RA-negative fraction. The receptors were gathered from a woman in her 30s in good health.

Turning to this clone: Additional DNA sequences in this sample encode the identical CDR3. The rearrangement uses TRBV2 and TRBJ2-3; no clear D. Deletions cut 5 bases from V and 0 bases from J, with 6 bases between. Germline V gene sequence: CDR1 SNHLY, CDR2 FYNNEI. The CDR3 is 13 residues long. The CDR3 DNA is TGTGCCAGCAGTCGTCCCAGCACAGATACGCAGTATTTT. Residues: CASSRPSTDTQYF.

The chain carries TRBV4-2 and TRBJ2-1, with 8 bases lining up with TRBD2. This CDR3 contains 20 residues. Germline assignment: CDR1 LGHNA and CDR2 YNFKEQ. V shed 2 bases, J shed 8 bases, and the junction held 23 bases outside the gene matches. CDR3 coding DNA: TGTGCCAGCAGCCAATGGACCAATGCACTTAGGAGCGGGAGAAGCGATGAGCAGTTCTTC. Its protein is CASSQWTNALRSGRSDEQFF.

This clone was seen more than once but under ten times. The chain is built from TRBV5-6 and TRBJ2-5; no firm D call. Germline V gene lookup returns CDR1 SGHDT and CDR2 YYEEEE. V was cut by 1 base and J by 1 base, with 5 bases left in between. CDR3 size: 13 residues. This CDR3 is CASSLTVQETQYF. For the CDR3, the DNA is TGTGCCAGCAGCTTGACAGTCCAAGAGACCCAGTACTTC.

The V call is TRBV11-2, the J call TRBJ1-3; D ambiguous. V was clipped by 3 bases and J by 3 bases, with 0 bases between them. From germline, CDR1 is SGHAT and CDR2 FQNNGV. The CDR3 covers 11 residues. CDR3 amino acids: CASSFGNTIYF. DNA of the CDR3: TGTGCCAGCAGCTTTGGAAACACCATATATTTT.

J is TRBJ2-7 and V is TRBV11-2; 7 bases agree with TRBD1. The germline CDR1 and CDR2 sequences are SGHAT and FQNNGV. With 5 bases clipped from V and 6 bases from J, the junction kept 10 bases outside the gene matches. The CDR3 totals 14 residues. The CDR3: CASSPRTGSAEQYF. The DNA of the CDR3 is TGTGCCAGCAGCCCGAGGACAGGCAGCGCCGAGCAGTACTTC. Full variable domain (remainder filled in from reference TRBV11-2 and TRBJ2-7): EAGVAQSPRYKIIEKRQSVAFWCNPISGHATLYWYQQILGQGPKLLIQFQNNGVVDDSQLPKDRFSAERLKGVDSTLKIQPAKLEDSAVYLCASSPRTGSAEQYFGPGTRLTVT.

The rearrangement uses TRBV7-9 and TRBJ1-5; D is unresolved. Germline V gene data show CDR1 as SEHNR and CDR2 as FQNEAQ (reference sequence). This CDR3 region has 12 residues. Trimming stripped 4 bases from V and 9 bases from J, with 10 bases between. The CDR3 protein is CASSWRSGPQHF. CDR3 coding DNA: TGTGCCAGCAGCTGGAGATCGGGGCCCCAGCATTTT.

The chain combines TRBV18 with TRBJ2-3, with TRBD2 as a possible D gene (6 bases). The ends were cut back, 3 bases at V and 3 bases at J, with 13 bases in the middle. The germline V gene has CDR1 KGHSH and CDR2 LQKENI. There are 15 residues in the CDR3. Written as DNA, the CDR3 is TGTGCCAGCTCACCCGGCGGGAAGGTAACAGATACGCAGTATTTT. Amino acids: CASSPGGKVTDTQYF.

The chain recombines TRBV5-1 with TRBJ2-3; TRBD2 matches at 8 bases. Germline V gene sequence: CDR1 SGHRS, CDR2 YFSETQ. Unmatched junction bases numbered 8, after V lost 4 bases and J lost 1 base. The CDR3 runs to 16 residues. The CDR3 loop reads CASSLVAGGGTDTQYF. CDR3 nucleotide sequence: TGCGCCAGCAGCCTGGTGGCGGGAGGAGGCACAGATACGCAGTATTTT.

The rearrangement links TRBV7-2 to TRBJ2-6; 9 nucleotides line up with TRBD1. Unmatched junction bases numbered 7, after V lost 5 bases and J lost 2 bases. Germline V gene sequence: CDR1 SGHTA, CDR2 FQGNSA. The CDR3 sequence is 17 residues long. CDR3 nucleotides: TGTGCCAGCAGCAAATACACAGGGGGCGCTGGGGCCAACGTCCTGACTTTC. It yields the protein CASSKYTGGAGANVLTF.

This clone has just one count. The rearrangement links TRBV5-4 to TRBJ1-1, with a tentative D call TRBD1 (6 bases). Trimming stripped 4 bases from V and 6 bases from J, with 19 bases between. The length of the CDR3 is 15 residues. Germline loops: CDR1 SGHNT, CDR2 YYREEE (reference sequence). Here the CDR3 reads CASSDRRGGRAEAFF. The CDR3 DNA sequence: TGTGCCAGCAGCGACCGCAGGGGAGGGAGAGCTGAAGCTTTCTTT.

V gene TRBV7-3 combines with J gene TRBJ2-1; no clear D gene. The CDR3 consists of 15 residues. Trimming removed 5 bases from V and 8 bases from J, with 19 bases in between. The germline gives CDR1 SGHTA, CDR2 FQGTGA. In nucleotides, the CDR3 is TGTGCCAGCAGCACCTTAGGAGCGCCGTTCCATGAGCAGTTCTTC. It codes for CASSTLGAPFHEQFF.

The chain recombines TRBV29-1 with TRBJ2-5, with 8 nucleotides matching TRBD1. CDR1 is SQVTM and CDR2 is ANQGSEA in the germline V gene. The CDR3 totals 12 residues. V lost 7 bases and J lost 5; bases outside the gene matches: 6. CDR3: CSGGQGSETQYF. Here the CDR3 DNA reads TGCAGCGGTGGACAGGGCTCCGAGACCCAGTACTTC.

Comment on this clone: Other DNA variants within this sample encode the same CDR3. CDR3 nucleotides: TGTGCCAGCAGCTTAGCGCCTAGCGGGACCTACAATGAGCAGTTCTTC. Amino acid sequence: CASSLAPSGTYNEQFF. V and J are TRBV7-6 and TRBJ2-1; TRBD2 matches 9 bases. The CDR3 extends over 16 amino acids. The germline V gene has CDR1 SGHVS and CDR2 FNYEAQ. Trimming removed 0 bases from V and 2 bases from J; junction bases left unmatched: 2.

The V gene is TRBV6-1, the J gene TRBJ1-1, with 7 bases identical to TRBD1. The CDR3 is 14 residues long. V was pared by 7 bases and J by 1 base, with 6 bases of the junction left unmatched. Germline CDR1 and CDR2: MNHNS and SASEGT. This CDR3 reads CASIPTGTNTEAFF. The CDR3 DNA reads TGTGCCAGCATCCCGACAGGGACGAACACTGAAGCTTTCTTT.

The chain combines TRBV9 with TRBJ2-2; D remains unclear. The CDR3 has 14 amino acids. The V end was cut by 4 bases, the J end by 2 bases, with 9 bases between. The germline CDR1 and CDR2 sequences are SGDLS and YYNGEE. The CDR3 region is CASSYSANTGELFF. CDR3 sequence (DNA): TGTGCCAGCAGCTATAGTGCAAACACCGGGGAGCTGTTTTTT.

The chain combines TRBV5-1 with TRBJ2-1, with D tentatively TRBD1 (5 bases). Trimming took 5 bases from V and 9 from J, leaving 12 bases between them. Germline CDR1 and CDR2: SGHRS and YFSETQ. CDR3 length equals 12 residues. The CDR3 protein is CASSSTVSEQFF. Here the CDR3 DNA reads TGCGCCAGCAGTTCGACAGTCTCTGAGCAGTTCTTC.

The chain uses TRBV5-8 and TRBJ2-7, with D unresolved. The germline CDR1 and CDR2 sequences are SGHTS and YDEGEE. CDR3 size: 12 residues. Trimming removed 5 bases at V and 1 base at J, with 7 bases between. CDR3 nucleotides: TGTGCCAGCAGTTCCACTTCCTACGAGCAGTACTTC. Protein: CASSSTSYEQYF.

This chain joins TRBV6-1 and TRBJ2-2, with no clear D. The V end lost 2 bases, the J end lost 8 bases, and 9 bases lay between the germline ends. The CDR3 is 13 residues long. From germline, CDR1 is MNHNS and CDR2 SASEGT. The CDR3 DNA sequence: TGTGCCAGCAGTGAAATGGCCCTGGGGGAGCTGTTTTTT. Protein: CASSEMALGELFF.

The chain is built from TRBV28 and TRBJ2-1, with D unclear. The CDR3 contains 15 residues. In germline, CDR1 is MDHEN, CDR2 SYDVKM. With 7 bases removed from V and 0 bases from J, the gap between germline ends came to 13 bases. The CDR3 reads CASNAAPSSYNEQFF. As DNA, the CDR3 is TGTGCCAGCAACGCGGCCCCGAGCTCCTACAATGAGCAGTTCTTC.

The chain employs TRBV27 and TRBJ1-1; D is possibly TRBD1 (5 bases). V lost 3 bases, J lost 1 base, and 6 bases lay in between. This CDR3 contains 13 residues. The V gene's germline CDR1 is MNHEY and CDR2 SMNVEV (reference sequence). The CDR3 nucleotides read TGTGCCAGCAGTTTGCAGGGGAACACTGAAGCTTTCTTT. As protein: CASSLQGNTEAFF.

V and J are TRBV7-9 and TRBJ2-1, with TRBD1 as a possible D gene (6 bases). Trimming took 2 bases from V and 7 from J, leaving 12 bases between them. CDR1 is SEHNR and CDR2 is FQNEAQ in the germline V gene (reference sequence). The CDR3 extends over 14 amino acids. The CDR3 DNA follows: TGTGCCAGCAGCTTAAGTCAGGGGTCGAATGAGCAGTTCTTC. It specifies CASSLSQGSNEQFF.

The rearrangement links TRBV20-1 to TRBJ1-1; tentatively, D is TRBD1 (5 bases). Germline CDR1 reads DFQATT; CDR2 reads SNEGSKA (reference sequence). The CDR3 has 10 amino acids. CDR3 DNA: TGCAGCAGCCGGGGCTCTTTGTCGTTCTTT. Translating gives CSSRGSLSFF.